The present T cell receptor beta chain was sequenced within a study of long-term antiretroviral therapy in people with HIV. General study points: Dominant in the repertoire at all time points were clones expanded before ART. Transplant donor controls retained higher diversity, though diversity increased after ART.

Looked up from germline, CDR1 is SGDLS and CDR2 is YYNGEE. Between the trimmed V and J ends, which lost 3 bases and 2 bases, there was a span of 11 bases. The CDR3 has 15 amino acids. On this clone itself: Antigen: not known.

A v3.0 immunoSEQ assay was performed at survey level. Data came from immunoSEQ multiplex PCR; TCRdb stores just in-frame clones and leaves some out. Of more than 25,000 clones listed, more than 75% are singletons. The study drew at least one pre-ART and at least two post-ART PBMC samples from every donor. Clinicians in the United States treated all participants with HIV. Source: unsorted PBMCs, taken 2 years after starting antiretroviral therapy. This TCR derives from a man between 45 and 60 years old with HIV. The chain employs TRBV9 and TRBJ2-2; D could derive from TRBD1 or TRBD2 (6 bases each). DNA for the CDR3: TGTGCCAGCAGCGGAGGGGGGATCAACACCGGGGAGCTGTTTTTT. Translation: CASSGGGINTGELFF.